This T cell receptor beta chain originates from a study of early T cells in non-severe SARS-CoV-2 infection. Study background: From unsorted whole blood, bulk RNA was sequenced, and the chains remained unpaired.

In its sample, this clonotype was seen a few times. Its antigen remains unknown. The study's findings and limits: A preference for anti-spike CD8 responses marked VDJdb matching, which missed private and CD4 specificities.

Germline values: CDR1 SGHVS, CDR2 FNYEAQ. Deletions cut 5 bases from V and 8 bases from J, with 22 bases between. CDR3 length equals 17 residues. Attached unique molecular identifiers marked individual cDNA molecules. Via MiXCR, TCRdb re-called the 5' RACE reads, giving one row per CDR3 protein. The table records 40,000 to 50,000 distinct CDR3 sequences, less than 8.5% of them present only once. This receptor was identified in an adult who was a healthcare worker with PCR-confirmed SARS-CoV-2 infection or an uninfected control (not recorded which). The specimen sequenced was whole blood. The chain has TRBV7-6 and TRBJ1-6; perhaps TRBD1 as D (6 bases). The CDR3: CASSPGGGIGFDSPLHF. The CDR3 DNA sequence: TGTGCCAGCAGCCCCGGGGGGGGCATTGGCTTTGATTCACCCCTCCACTTT.